This T cell receptor (beta chain) was captured by sequencing in a study of blood T cells in healthy people across ages. This clonotype was detected many times. Next came a second PCR, run for about 7 to 11 cycles, which used a sample-barcoded 5' primer along with a J-beta primer mix. TCRdb re-called the 5' RACE reads through MiXCR, storing one row per CDR3 protein. The sample has around 870,000 distinct CDR3 sequences, 25% to 35% seen once; the top ten hold approximately 15%. The CDR3 has 13 residues. Trimming removed 8 bases from V and 2 bases from J; junction bases left unmatched: 6. From germline, CDR1 is SGHTA and CDR2 FQGNSA.

The chain recombines TRBV7-2 with TRBJ2-7; TRBD1 matches 7 bases. Input material: blood. The clonotype comes from an elderly woman in good health. The CDR3 DNA follows: TGTGCCAGCTCCTACAGGGGTCCCTACGAGCAGTACTTC. Its protein product is CASSYRGPYEQYF. The entire variable domain, with the rest obtained from reference TRBV7-2 and TRBJ2-7, is as follows: GAGVSQSPSNKVTEKGKDVELRCDPISGHTALYWYRQSLGQGLEFLIYFQGNSAPDKSGLPSDRFSAERTGGSVSTLTIQRTQQEDSAVYLCASSYRGPYEQYFGPGTRLTVT.